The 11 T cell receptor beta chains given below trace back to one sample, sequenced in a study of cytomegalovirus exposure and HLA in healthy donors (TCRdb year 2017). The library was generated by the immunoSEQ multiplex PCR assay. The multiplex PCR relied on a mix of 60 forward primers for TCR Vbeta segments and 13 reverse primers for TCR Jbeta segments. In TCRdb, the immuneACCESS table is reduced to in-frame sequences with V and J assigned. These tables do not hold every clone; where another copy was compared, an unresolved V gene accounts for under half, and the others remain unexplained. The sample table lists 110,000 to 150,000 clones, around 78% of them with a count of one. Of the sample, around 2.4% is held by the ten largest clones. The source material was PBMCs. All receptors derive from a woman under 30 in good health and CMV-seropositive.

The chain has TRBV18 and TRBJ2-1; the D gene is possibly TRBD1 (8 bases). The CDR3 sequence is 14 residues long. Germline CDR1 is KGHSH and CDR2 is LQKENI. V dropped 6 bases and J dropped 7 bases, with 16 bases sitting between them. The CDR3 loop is CASSRGQGGNEQFF. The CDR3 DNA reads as TGTGCCAGCTCCCGAGGACAGGGAGGGAATGAGCAGTTCTTC. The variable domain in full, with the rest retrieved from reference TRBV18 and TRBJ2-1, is NAGVMQNPRHLVRRRGQEARLRCSPMKGHSHVYWYRQLPEEGLKFMVYLQKENIIDESGMPKERFSAEFPKEGPSILRIQQVVRGDSAAYFCASSRGQGGNEQFFGPGTRLTVL.

CDR3 in amino acids: CASSLAGKGSYEQYF. Here the CDR3 DNA reads TGTGCCAGCAGCTTGGCCGGTAAGGGGTCCTACGAGCAGTACTTC. The V and J genes are TRBV5-4 and TRBJ2-7; D is perhaps TRBD1 (5 bases). The CDR3 runs 15 residues. CDR1 is SGHNT and CDR2 is YYREEE in the germline V gene (reference sequence). Trimming took off 0 bases at V and 1 base at J, with 11 bases between the two ends.

CDR3 coding DNA: TGTGCCAGCAGCTTAGACTCCCCTGAGCAGTTCTTC. Translated, it gives CASSLDSPEQFF. This rearrangement joins TRBV11-2 to TRBJ2-1, with no clear D. V gave up 0 bases and J gave up 9 bases, with 6 bases separating them. Germline V gene data show CDR1 as SGHAT and CDR2 as FQNNGV. CDR3 length: 12 residues. The full variable domain, rest sourced from reference TRBV11-2 and TRBJ2-1, is EAGVAQSPRYKIIEKRQSVAFWCNPISGHATLYWYQQILGQGPKLLIQFQNNGVVDDSQLPKDRFSAERLKGVDSTLKIQPAKLEDSAVYLCASSLDSPEQFFGPGTRLTVL.

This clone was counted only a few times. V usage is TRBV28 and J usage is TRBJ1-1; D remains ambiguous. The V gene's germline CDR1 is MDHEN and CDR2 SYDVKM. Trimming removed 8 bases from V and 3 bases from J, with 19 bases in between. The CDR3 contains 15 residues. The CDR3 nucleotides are TGTGCCAGCTCTCTCGACCGGGTAAGAGACACTGAAGCTTTCTTT. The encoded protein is CASSLDRVRDTEAFF. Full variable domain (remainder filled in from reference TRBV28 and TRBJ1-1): DVKVTQSSRYLVKRTGEKVFLECVQDMDHENMFWYRQDPGLGLRLIYFSYDVKMKEKGDIPEGYSVSREKKERFSLILESASTNQTSMYLCASSLDRVRDTEAFFGQGTRLTVV.

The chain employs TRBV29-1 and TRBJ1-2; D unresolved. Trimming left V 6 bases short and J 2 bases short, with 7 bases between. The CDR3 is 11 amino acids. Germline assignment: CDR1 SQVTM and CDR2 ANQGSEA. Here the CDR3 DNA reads TGCAGCGTCACAGAAAACTATGGCTACACCTTC. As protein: CSVTENYGYTF.

The CDR3 region is CASSPPNRGGNEQFF. The CDR3 DNA follows: TGTGCCAGCTCACCACCGAACAGGGGAGGAAATGAGCAGTTCTTC. The J gene is TRBJ2-1, the V gene TRBV18; possibly TRBD1 for D (7 bases). Trimming removed 0 bases at V and 7 bases at J, with 13 bases between. CDR1 and CDR2 from the germline V gene are KGHSH and LQKENI. CDR3 size: 15 residues.

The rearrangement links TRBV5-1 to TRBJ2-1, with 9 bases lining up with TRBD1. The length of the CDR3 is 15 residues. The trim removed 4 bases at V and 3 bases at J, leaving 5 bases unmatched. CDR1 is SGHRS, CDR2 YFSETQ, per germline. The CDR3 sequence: CASSVGTGNYNEQFF. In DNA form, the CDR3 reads TGCGCCAGCAGCGTCGGGACAGGGAACTACAATGAGCAGTTCTTC.

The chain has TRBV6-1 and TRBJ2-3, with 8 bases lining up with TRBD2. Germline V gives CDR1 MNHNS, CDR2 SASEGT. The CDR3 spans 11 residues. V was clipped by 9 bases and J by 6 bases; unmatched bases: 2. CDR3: CASPSGDTQYF. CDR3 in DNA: TGTGCCAGTCCTAGCGGGGATACGCAGTATTTT.

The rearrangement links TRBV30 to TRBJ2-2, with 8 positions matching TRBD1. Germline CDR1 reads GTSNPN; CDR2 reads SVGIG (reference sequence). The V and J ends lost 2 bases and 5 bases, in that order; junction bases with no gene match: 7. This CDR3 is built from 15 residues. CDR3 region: CAWSPDRELTGELFF. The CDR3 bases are TGTGCCTGGAGTCCGGACAGGGAGTTGACCGGGGAGCTGTTTTTT.

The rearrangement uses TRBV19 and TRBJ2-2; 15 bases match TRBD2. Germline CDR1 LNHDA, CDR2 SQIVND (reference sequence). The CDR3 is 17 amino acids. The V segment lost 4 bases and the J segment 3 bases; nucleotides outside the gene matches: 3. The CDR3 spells CASSRTSGGADTGELFF. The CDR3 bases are TGTGCCAGTAGTAGGACTAGCGGGGGGGCCGACACCGGGGAGCTGTTTTTT.

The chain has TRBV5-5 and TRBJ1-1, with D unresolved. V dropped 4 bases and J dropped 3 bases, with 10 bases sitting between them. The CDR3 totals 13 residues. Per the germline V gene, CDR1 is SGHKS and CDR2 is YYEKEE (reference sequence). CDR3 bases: TGTGCCAGCAGCCTCGGGTTTCACACTGAAGCTTTCTTT. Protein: CASSLGFHTEAFF.